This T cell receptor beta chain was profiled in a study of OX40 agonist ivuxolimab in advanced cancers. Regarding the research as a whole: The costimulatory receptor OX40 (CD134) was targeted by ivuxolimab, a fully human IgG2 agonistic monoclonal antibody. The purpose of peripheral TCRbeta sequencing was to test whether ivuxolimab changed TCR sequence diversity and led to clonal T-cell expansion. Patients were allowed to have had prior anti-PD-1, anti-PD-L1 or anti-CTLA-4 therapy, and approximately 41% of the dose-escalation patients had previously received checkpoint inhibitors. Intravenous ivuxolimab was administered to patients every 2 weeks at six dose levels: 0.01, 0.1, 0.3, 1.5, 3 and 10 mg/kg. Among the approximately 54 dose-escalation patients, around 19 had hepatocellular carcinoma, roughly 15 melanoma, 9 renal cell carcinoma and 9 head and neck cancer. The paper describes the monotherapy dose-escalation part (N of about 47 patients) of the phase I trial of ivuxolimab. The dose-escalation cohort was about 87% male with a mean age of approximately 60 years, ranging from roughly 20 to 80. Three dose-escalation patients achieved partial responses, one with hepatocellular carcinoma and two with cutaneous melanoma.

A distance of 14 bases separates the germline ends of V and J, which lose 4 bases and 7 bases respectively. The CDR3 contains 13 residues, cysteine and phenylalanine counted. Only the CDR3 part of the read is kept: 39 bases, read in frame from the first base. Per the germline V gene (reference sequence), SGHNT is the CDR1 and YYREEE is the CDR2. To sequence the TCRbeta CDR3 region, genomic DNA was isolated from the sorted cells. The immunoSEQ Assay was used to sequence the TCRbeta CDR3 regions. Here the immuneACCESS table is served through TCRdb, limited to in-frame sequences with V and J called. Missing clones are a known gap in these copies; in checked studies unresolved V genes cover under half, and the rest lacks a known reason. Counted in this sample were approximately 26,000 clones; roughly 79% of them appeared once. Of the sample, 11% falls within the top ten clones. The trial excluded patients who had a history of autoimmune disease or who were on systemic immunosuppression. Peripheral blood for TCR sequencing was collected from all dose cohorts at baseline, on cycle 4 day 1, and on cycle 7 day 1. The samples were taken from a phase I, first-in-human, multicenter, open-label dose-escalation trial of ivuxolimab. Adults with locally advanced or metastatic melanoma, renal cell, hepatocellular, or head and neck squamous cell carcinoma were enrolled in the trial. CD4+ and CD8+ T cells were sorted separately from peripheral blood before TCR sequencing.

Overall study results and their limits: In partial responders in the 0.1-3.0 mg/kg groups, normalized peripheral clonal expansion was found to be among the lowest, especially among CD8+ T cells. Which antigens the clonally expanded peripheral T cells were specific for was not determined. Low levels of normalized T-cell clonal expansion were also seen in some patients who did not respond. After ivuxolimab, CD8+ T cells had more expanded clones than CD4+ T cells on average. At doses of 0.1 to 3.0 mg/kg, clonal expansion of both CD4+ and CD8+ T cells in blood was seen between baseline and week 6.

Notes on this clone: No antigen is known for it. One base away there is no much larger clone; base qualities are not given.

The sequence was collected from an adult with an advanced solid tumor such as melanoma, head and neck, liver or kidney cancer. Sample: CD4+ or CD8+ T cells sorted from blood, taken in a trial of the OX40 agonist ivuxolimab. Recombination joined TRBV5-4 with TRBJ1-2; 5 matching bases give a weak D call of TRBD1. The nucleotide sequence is TGTGCCAGCAGCCCCTTTGAGGGGACTGGCTACACCTTC. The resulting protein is CASSPFEGTGYTF.